This passage covers 7 T cell receptor beta chains from one sample sequenced in a study of T cell repertoires in aging, cancer and after chemotherapy. Amplification of TCR beta used genomic DNA extracted from peripheral blood. TRB rearrangements spanning V, D and J were amplified using mixed TRB-A/B primers. A single record per CDR3 protein comes from TCRdb applying MiXCR to the multiplex PCR reads. Among some 6,700 distinct CDR3 sequences, less than 45% were seen once, and the ten largest hold roughly 42%. Source material: blood. The receptors here all came from a human donor in good health.

The chain uses TRBV14 and TRBJ1-1, with D uncertain. Trimming removed 5 bases at V and 4 bases at J, with 20 bases between. CDR3 length: 16 residues. The germline V gene has CDR1 SGHDN and CDR2 FVKESK. The CDR3 DNA reads TGTGCCAGCAGCGATCGCCCTGAGGGCAGATCCACTGAAGCTTTCTTT. Its translation is CASSDRPEGRSTEAFF. Drawing the rest from reference TRBV14 and TRBJ1-1, the complete variable domain is EAGVTQFPSHSVIEKGQTVTLRCDPISGHDNLYWYRRVMGKEIKFLLHFVKESKQDESGMPNNRFLAERTGGTYSTLKVQPAELEDSGVYFCASSDRPEGRSTEAFFGQGTRLTVV.

The chain joins TRBV6-5 to TRBJ1-5; the D gene is possibly TRBD1 (5 bases). The ends were cut back, 0 bases at V and 5 bases at J, with 14 bases in the middle. Germline CDR1 and CDR2: MNHEY and SVGAGI. This CDR3 is 16 amino acids long. CDR3 residues: CASSYSPGRDYQPQHF. The DNA for the CDR3 is TGTGCCAGCAGTTACTCCCCAGGTCGGGACTATCAGCCCCAGCATTTT.

About this clonotype: An end of the junction differs from the germline gene, which may be a read error. The chain employs TRBV24-1 and TRBJ1-2; D unresolved. This CDR3 spans 14 amino acids. The V gene's germline CDR1 is KGHDR and CDR2 SFDVKD. The CDR3 spells CATSDPDGNCGYTF. The CDR3 DNA sequence: TGTGCCACCAGTGACCCCGACGGCAACTGTGGCTACACCTTC.

This clonotype was seen a few times. The V gene is TRBV19, the J gene TRBJ2-7, with 7 bases identical to TRBD2. The V and J ends lost 5 bases and 1 base, in that order; junction bases with no gene match: 8. The CDR3 extends over 15 amino acids. From germline, CDR1 is LNHDA and CDR2 SQIVND (reference sequence). CDR3 sequence reads: CASSGPPGLSYEQYF. CDR3 nucleotides: TGTGCCAGTAGTGGACCACCGGGACTATCCTACGAGCAGTACTTC.

This clonotype is termed medium-sized (0.01 to 0.1%). CDR3 sequence: CSVPDGPTNEKLFF. CDR3 DNA sequence: TGCAGCGTTCCTGACGGACCAACTAATGAAAAACTGTTTTTT. This chain connects TRBV29-1 to TRBJ1-4; no firm D call. The CDR3 consists of 14 residues. Trimming removed 5 bases at V and 0 bases at J, with 10 bases between. Looked up from germline, CDR1 is SQVTM and CDR2 is ANQGSEA.

The rearrangement joins TRBV20-1 to TRBJ1-6; 7 bases align to TRBD1. V shed 0 bases and J 0 bases; nucleotides not matched to a gene: 8. CDR1 is DFQATT and CDR2 is SNEGSKA in the germline V gene (reference sequence). This CDR3 contains 18 residues. CDR3 loop: CSARESDRESSYNSPLHF. The CDR3 bases are TGCAGTGCTAGAGAGAGCGACAGGGAAAGCTCCTATAATTCACCCCTCCACTTT.

This clonotype came up a few times. The J gene is TRBJ1-2, the V gene TRBV5-4; no clear D gene. Germline V gives CDR1 SGHNT, CDR2 YYREEE (reference sequence). The V gene lost 0 bases and the J gene lost 4 bases, with 10 bases spanning the gap. The CDR3 has 14 residues. The CDR3 DNA sequence: TGTGCCAGCAGCTTGGCCGGAAGGAGCTATGGCTACACCTTC. Protein: CASSLAGRSYGYTF.